This T cell receptor beta chain was identified during a study of blood T cell repertoires in COVID-19 (dated by TCRdb to about 2020). About the study as a whole: Collaborator samples came from the United States, Italy and Spain and covered acute and convalescent phases of COVID-19. The prospective study material was composed of cDNA or gDNA derived from T cells, B-cell-depleted T cells, or PBMCs. Deeply sampled blood TCRbeta repertoires from subjects exposed to, actively infected with, or recovered from COVID-19 were included in the dataset. The repertoires were released in a freely available public database meant as a resource for research on the immune response to SARS-CoV-2. The samples were drawn from two sources: the first 160 participants of the ongoing ImmuneRACE study, and over 1,000 subjects contributed by 6 global collaborators. Sample metadata almost always included a de-identified subject ID, COVID-19 status, age in years and sex. Where HLA class I and class II types were available, the types were taken from metadata supplied by the sample provider, not from assay-based typing. Study-wide conclusions, independent of this receptor: How much clinical and demographic metadata was included differed by source and by participant, and the metadata was provided uncurated.

Note on this clone: Its antigen has not been determined. Base qualities are not provided; no much larger clone lies one nucleotide away.

The germline V gene (reference sequence) specifies LNHDA as CDR1 and SQIVND as CDR2. From its cysteine to its phenylalanine, the CDR3 spans 15 amino acids. This entry keeps only the CDR3 DNA: 45 bases, framed from base 1. Trimmed from V: 6 bases; trimmed from J: 7 bases; junction bases lacking a gene match: 6. At one collaborating source in Seattle, patients were enrolled during active infection and were followed longitudinally through the course of disease. Collaborating institutions collected whole blood in K2EDTA tubes following their own protocols. For TCRbeta analysis, collaborators shipped samples in one of three forms: frozen whole blood, isolated PBMCs, or DNA extracted from either of those sample types. TCRbeta CDR3 regions were amplified from genomic DNA by means of the immunoSEQ Assay, a bias-controlled multiplex PCR. The published analysis was carried out like this. The number of nucleated cells in each sample was estimated by amplification of reference gene primers within the assay. To quantify the absolute abundance of each unique TCRbeta CDR3 rearrangement, sequence reads were collapsed and filtered. Productive Simpson clonality was computed per sample as the square root of Simpson's diversity index over productive rearrangements. TCRdb took this table from immuneACCESS and kept in-frame rearrangements with V and J called. Such tables lack part of the clones; where checked against another copy, unresolved V genes explain under half of the gap, and the rest is unexplained. V and J calls and clone size are copied from that table; D and trimming were computed from the DNA. This sample gives roughly 250,000 clones in total; roughly nine tenths of them show up just once. The ten largest account for about 12% of the sample.

The TCR was taken from a woman aged 25-40 years with COVID-19, enrolled during active disease. The rearranged segments are TRBV19 and TRBJ1-6; TRBD1 fits 10 bases in the junction. The sequenced material came from peripheral blood. The nucleotides read TGTGCCAGTAGACAGACAGGGGGCGGAAATTCACCCCTCCACTTT. Its protein product is CASRQTGGGNSPLHF.